The following is a TCR beta chain sequence with its context. The sample originates from a study of blood T cell repertoires in COVID-19. The V gene's germline CDR1 is MNHEY and CDR2 SVGAGI. The V segment lost 7 bases and the J segment 4 bases; nucleotides outside the gene matches: 1. The CDR3 has 12 residues. This table comes from immunoSEQ multiplex PCR, and its TCRdb copy is limited to in-frame clones, with some not included. Among approximately 50,000 clones listed, approximately 85% were seen once. J is TRBJ2-1 and V is TRBV6-5; 7 bases match TRBD1. The clonotype was recovered from a man aged 60 to 69 with acute or convalescent COVID-19. Sequencing used peripheral blood. DNA of the CDR3: TGTGCCAGCACGACAGGGTACAATGAGCAGTTCTTC. Translated: CASTTGYNEQFF.